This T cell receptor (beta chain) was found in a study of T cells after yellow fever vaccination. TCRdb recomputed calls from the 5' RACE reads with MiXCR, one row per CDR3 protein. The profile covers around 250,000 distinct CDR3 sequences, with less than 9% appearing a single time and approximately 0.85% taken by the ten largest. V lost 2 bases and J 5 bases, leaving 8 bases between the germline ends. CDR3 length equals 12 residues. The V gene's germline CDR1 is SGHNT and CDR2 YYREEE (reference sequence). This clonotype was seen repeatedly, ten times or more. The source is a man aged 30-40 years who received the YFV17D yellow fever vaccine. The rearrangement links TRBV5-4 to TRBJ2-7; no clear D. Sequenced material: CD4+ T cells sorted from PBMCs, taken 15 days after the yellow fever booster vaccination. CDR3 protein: CASSFRTHEQYF. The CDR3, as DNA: TGTGCCAGCAGCTTCCGCACCCACGAGCAGTACTTC.